These T cell receptor beta chains were read from a single sample in a study of T cells after yellow fever vaccination. TCRdb itself ran the 5' RACE reads through MiXCR, one entry per CDR3 protein. The sample contains 110,000 to 150,000 distinct CDR3 sequences, about 6.2% of which appear only once. The specimen was CD4+ T cells sorted from PBMCs, collected 10 days after the yellow fever booster vaccination. The receptors stem from a man younger than 45 who received the YFV17D yellow fever vaccine. Both conserved end residues are trimmed from each CDR3.

v_call cdr3_aa
TRBV5-1 ASSSGQGGSYEQY
TRBV20-1 SARTGGINTEAF
TRBV6-1 ASSEEGQAGLFGYT
TRBV12-3/TRBV12-4 ASTLVGEQF
TRBV5-1 ASRLRAGLYDPQH
TRBV29-1 SVSGGQGGNQPQH
TRBV12-3/TRBV12-4 ASSPDTPGSVSQY
TRBV6-2/TRBV6-3 ASSSPGTGLEELF
TRBV7-9 ASSEPSTGNGANVLT
TRBV5-1 ASSSTRVGSTGELF
TRBV7-2 ASSLAAGEIYEQY
TRBV28 ASSRTEAF
TRBV24-1 ATEANPSVRTGVSYEQY
TRBV19 ASSTTWQGGTYEQY
TRBV7-2 ASSLATWREAAGYT
TRBV10-2 ASSEQGEGWNEQF
TRBV10-3 AISGKAGDEQF
TRBV20-1 SAQRYEQF
TRBV6-1 ASRFTGTSYNEQF
TRBV7-2 ASSRPGGDTQY
TRBV20-1 SAQLAAYNTGELF
TRBV7-2 ASSLVGTGETQY
TRBV6-2/TRBV6-3 ASSDGPEQF
TRBV9 ASSGGGVQETQY
TRBV4-3 ASSQATGGWGTDTQY
TRBV20-1 SARDSTGMKQPQH
TRBV9 ASSLLALSTDTQY
TRBV20-1 SGQTTNTEAF
TRBV2 ASSERGRADEQY
TRBV27 ASRRVNTETGELF
TRBV20-1 SALRTSDNSPLH
TRBV12-3/TRBV12-4 ASSLLGATYEQY
TRBV7-9 ASSWAAVEKLF
TRBV5-6 ASRLRNEQF
TRBV24-1 ATSDPGPSGETQY
TRBV5-1 ASSLQIGISGRSFADTQY
TRBV6-5 ASSYPDGNYGYT
TRBV19 ACGARAYGYT
TRBV12-3/TRBV12-4 ASSLKLAGEQY
TRBV7-2 ASKSGGTGTQY
TRBV5-1 ASKTGSSYNEQF
TRBV4-2 ASSQEGLAGVLSTDTQY
TRBV5-1 ASSLERRDTQY
TRBV7-2 ASSFGLADYEQY
TRBV27 ASSPGLAGRETQY
TRBV7-2 ASSLEVSYEQY
TRBV5-1 ASSLKGQGSDEQY
TRBV19 ASSIPRVGEQF
TRBV12-3/TRBV12-4 ASRAGPFTVGGELF
TRBV28 ASTLITKGSHNEQF
TRBV11-1 ASSLAWTGVDTQY
TRBV18 ASSPRDNSYEQY